Listed here are 27 T cell receptor beta chains from one sample, sequenced in a study of CD8 T cells in ankylosing spondylitis. MiXCR, run by TCRdb on the 5' RACE reads, gives a single entry per CDR3 protein. The repertoire holds 150,000 to 200,000 distinct CDR3 sequences, with 13% as singletons. The sequenced sample consisted of blood, either unsorted or a sorted T cell fraction (not recorded which). The receptor set was obtained from a female donor with ankylosing spondylitis or in good health (not recorded which).

Details on this clonotype: This may be a read error, as it is one base from a much larger clone. The chain joins TRBV5-1 to TRBJ2-3; D gene ambiguous. Germline V lookup: CDR1 SGHRS, CDR2 YFSETQ. The CDR3 is made up of 14 amino acids. The CDR3 DNA follows: TGCGCCAGCAGCTTGGCCTCTCCCTCAGATATGCAGTATTTT. Translation: CASSLASPSDMQYF.

In its sample, this clonotype was seen many times. This chain uses TRBV28 with TRBJ2-1, with no clear D. Trimming cost V 11 bases and J 0 bases, with 11 bases left between them. Germline-derived CDR1 and CDR2 are MDHEN and SYDVKM. The CDR3 runs 13 residues. The CDR3 sequence: CAGKASSYNEQFF. The CDR3 nucleotides are TGTGCCGGCAAAGCGAGCTCCTACAATGAGCAGTTCTTC. Complete variable domain (other parts from reference TRBV28 and TRBJ2-1): DVKVTQSSRYLVKRTGEKVFLECVQDMDHENMFWYRQDPGLGLRLIYFSYDVKMKEKGDIPEGYSVSREKKERFSLILESASTNQTSMYLCAGKASSYNEQFFGPGTRLTVL.

This clonotype was found many times. V gene TRBV5-1 combines with J gene TRBJ2-5; D is unresolved. Germline V gene lookup returns CDR1 SGHRS and CDR2 YFSETQ. CDR3 size: 14 residues. The V and J ends lost 0 bases and 3 bases respectively, with 9 bases between them. CDR3 DNA: TGCGCCAGCAGCTTGGTGGGCCAAAAAGAGACCCAGTACTTC. It encodes CASSLVGQKETQYF.

The J gene is TRBJ2-1, the V gene TRBV2; D uncertain. This CDR3 is 13 amino acids long. Germline CDR1 and CDR2: SNHLY and FYNNEI. V was trimmed by 4 bases and J by 9 bases, leaving 13 bases between them. The CDR3: CASSGLDRGEQFF. CDR3 nucleotide sequence: TGTGCCAGCAGTGGACTGGACCGTGGTGAGCAGTTCTTC.

There are a few counts of this clonotype. The rearrangement links TRBV6-2 or TRBV6-3 to TRBJ2-1; 8 bases align to TRBD2. The CDR3 extends over 15 amino acids. V shed 8 bases, J shed 3 bases, and the junction held 9 bases outside the gene matches. Germline V gives CDR1 MNHEY, CDR2 SVGEGT. Written as DNA, the CDR3 is TGTGCCAGCCGACGCGCGGGAGGTAACTACAATGAGCAGTTCTTC. As protein: CASRRAGGNYNEQFF.

This clonotype was counted at least ten times. The chain recombines TRBV7-9 with TRBJ2-2; 11 bases match TRBD1. Germline V gives CDR1 SEHNR, CDR2 FQNEAQ (reference sequence). The V and J ends lost 9 bases and 2 bases, in that order; junction bases with no gene match: 2. CDR3 length: 14 residues. CDR3 sequence reads: CARGQGANTGELFF. CDR3 coding DNA: TGTGCCAGAGGACAGGGGGCAAACACCGGGGAGCTGTTTTTT. The full variable domain, with the rest looked up from reference TRBV7-9 and TRBJ2-2, is DTGVSQNPRHKITKRGQNVTFRCDPISEHNRLYWYRQTLGQGPEFLTYFQNEAQLEKSRLLSDRFSAERPKGSFSTLEIQRTEQGDSAMYLCARGQGANTGELFFGEGSRLTVL.

This clonotype came up many times. The chain is built from TRBV12-3 or TRBV12-4 and TRBJ2-7; D gene unclear. V lost 6 bases and J 6 bases, leaving 12 bases between the germline ends. The CDR3 is made up of 12 amino acids. The CDR3 loop is CASSLQPGEQYF. CDR3 coding DNA: TGTGCCAGCAGCCTCCAGCCTGGCGAGCAGTACTTC.

This clonotype was seen at least ten times. This rearrangement joins TRBV29-1 to TRBJ1-1; D uncertain. V was clipped by 5 bases and J by 1 base, with 11 bases between them. The CDR3 is made up of 13 amino acids. The germline V gene has CDR1 SQVTM and CDR2 ANQGSEA. CDR3 bases: TGCAGCGTTTCAAGAGATACGAACACTGAAGCTTTCTTT. As protein: CSVSRDTNTEAFF.

Worth noting for this clonotype: A read error may be the cause here, since a much bigger clone is one base away. V usage is TRBV20-1 and J usage is TRBJ2-5; D remains unclear. CDR1 and CDR2 from the germline V gene are DFQATT and SNEGSKA (reference sequence). CDR3 length: 11 residues. The CDR3 nucleotides read TGCAGTGCTGTAGCAAAAGAGGCCCAGTACTTC. Translating gives CSAVAKEAQYF.

As to this clonotype: A much larger clone differs by one base, so this may be a read error. This rearrangement joins TRBV11-2 to TRBJ1-2; no clear D gene. The CDR3 runs to 14 residues. Germline-derived CDR1 and CDR2 are SGHAT and FQNNGV. Here the CDR3 DNA reads TGTGCCAGCAGCTTAGAGTTGATTAACTATGGCTACCCCTTC. As protein: CASSLELINYGYPF.

This clonotype was detected many times. V is TRBV4-3 and J is TRBJ1-1; D ambiguous. V was pared by 3 bases and J by 4 bases, with 12 bases between. The germline gives CDR1 LGHNA, CDR2 YSLEER. The CDR3 runs to 14 residues. The CDR3 DNA reads as TGCGCCAGCAGCCAGTCGGCGAGAGGCACTGAAGCTTTCTTT. Protein sequence: CASSQSARGTEAFF.

There are many counts of this clonotype. This chain joins TRBV12-3 or TRBV12-4 and TRBJ2-3; TRBD1 matches 12 bases. The CDR3 covers 14 residues. The V and J ends lost 8 bases and 5 bases, in that order; junction bases with no gene match: 5. CDR3 residues: CASAGQGALDTQYF. DNA for the CDR3: TGTGCCAGCGCGGGACAGGGGGCGTTAGATACGCAGTATTTT.

This clonotype was counted only a few times. The chain carries TRBV7-6 and TRBJ1-5, with 8 bases matching TRBD1. The CDR3 sequence is 14 residues long. The J segment lost 5 bases and the V segment lost 5 bases, leaving 5 bases of the junction unmatched. The germline gives CDR1 SGHVS, CDR2 FNYEAQ. CDR3 region: CASSAGGRDQPQHF. The CDR3 DNA is TGTGCCAGCAGCGCAGGGGGCAGGGATCAGCCCCAGCATTTT. Filled out from reference TRBV7-6 and TRBJ1-5, the complete variable domain reads GAGVSQSPRYKVTKRGQDVALRCDPISGHVSLYWYRQALGQGPEFLTYFNYEAQQDKSGLPNDRFSAERPEGSISTLTIQRTEQRDSAMYRCASSAGGRDQPQHFGDGTRLSIL.

This clonotype was observed a few times. The rearrangement links TRBV4-3 to TRBJ2-3; 9 bases agree with TRBD2. The CDR3 is made up of 17 amino acids. Looked up from germline, CDR1 is LGHNA and CDR2 is YSLEER. Trimming cost V 0 bases and J 4 bases; bases outside gene matches: 8. In DNA form, the CDR3 reads TGCGCCAGCAGCCAAGATTCAGTAGCGGGAGTGGCAGATACGCAGTATTTT. Protein product: CASSQDSVAGVADTQYF.

The sample holds many counts of this clonotype. The rearrangement uses TRBV12-3 or TRBV12-4 and TRBJ1-1; D is undetermined. V dropped 6 bases and J dropped 1 base, with 9 bases sitting between them. The length of the CDR3 is 13 residues. CDR3 nucleotide sequence: TGTGCCAGCAGCCACGACACGAACACTGAAGCTTTCTTT. Encoded protein: CASSHDTNTEAFF.

The sample holds many counts of this clonotype. J is TRBJ2-5 and V is TRBV24-1; the D gene is possibly TRBD1 (5 bases). V lost 9 bases, J lost 2 bases, and 15 bases lay in between. Germline CDR1 KGHDR, CDR2 SFDVKD. The CDR3 extends over 14 amino acids. The CDR3 loop reads CATGPGSHQETQYF. The DNA of the CDR3 is TGTGCCACCGGGCCAGGGTCGCATCAAGAGACCCAGTACTTC.

This clonotype showed up many times. This chain connects TRBV29-1 to TRBJ1-1; a weak D match, TRBD1 (6 bases). Germline CDR1 is SQVTM and CDR2 is ANQGSEA. There are 13 residues in the CDR3. Trimming took off 6 bases at V and 5 bases at J, with 16 bases between the two ends. The CDR3 nucleotides read TGCAGCGTGGAGGGGACATTTGGGACTGAAGCTTTCTTT. Its translation: CSVEGTFGTEAFF.

This clonotype showed up many times. The CDR3 nucleotides read TGCAGTGCTAATAGCGGGAGTGCCAATGAGCAGTTCTTC. Translated, it gives CSANSGSANEQFF. The rearrangement uses TRBV20-1 and TRBJ2-1, with 9 bases fitting TRBD2. Trimming took 4 bases from V and 6 from J; bases not matched to a gene: 4. The CDR3 totals 13 residues. Germline CDR1 is DFQATT and CDR2 is SNEGSKA (reference sequence).

This clonotype was recorded a few times. The chain combines TRBV27 with TRBJ2-3; TRBD2 matches 13 bases. Germline V lookup: CDR1 MNHEY, CDR2 SMNVEV (reference sequence). V trimming: 6 bases; J trimming: 2 bases; junction bases outside the gene matches: 2. The CDR3 loop spans 15 amino acids. In nucleotides, the CDR3 is TGTGCCAGCAGGGGGACTAGCGGGGACACAGATACGCAGTATTTT. Residues: CASRGTSGDTDTQYF.

The table lists this clonotype with a few counts. This chain uses TRBV27 with TRBJ2-7, with TRBD2 matching over 7 bases. The CDR3 covers 14 residues. Germline CDR1 and CDR2: MNHEY and SMNVEV (reference sequence). The junction had 6 bases not matched to a gene; V was cut back by 4 bases and J by 3 bases. The CDR3, as DNA: TGTGCCAGCAGTTCGGGCCCGGGGGGCTACGAGCAGTACTTC. This gives the protein CASSSGPGGYEQYF.

This clonotype was seen many times. The J gene is TRBJ1-1, the V gene TRBV20-1; 7 bases line up with TRBD1. CDR3 length: 16 amino acids. After removal of 7 bases from V and 0 bases from J, the junction contained 14 bases not matched to a gene. The germline V gene has CDR1 DFQATT and CDR2 SNEGSKA (reference sequence). The CDR3 loop reads CSVRGDREQLNTEAFF. In DNA form, the CDR3 reads TGCAGTGTTAGGGGAGACAGGGAGCAACTGAACACTGAAGCTTTCTTT.

This clonotype appeared a few times. The chain uses TRBV10-3 and TRBJ2-1; 9 nucleotides align to TRBD2. Trimming at V came to 7 bases and at J to 7 bases, leaving 5 bases not matched to a gene. Germline CDR1 reads ENHRY; CDR2 reads SYGVKD. This CDR3 comprises 13 residues. The CDR3 loop is CAITGGRGNEQFF. The CDR3 bases are TGTGCCATCACTGGCGGGAGGGGAAATGAGCAGTTCTTC.

This clonotype was picked up many times. CDR3 bases: TGCGCCAGCAGCCAAGATCCTGCAGGGGCGCAGAATGAAAAACTGTTTTTT. As protein: CASSQDPAGAQNEKLFF. J is TRBJ1-4 and V is TRBV4-1, with D possibly being TRBD1 (6 bases). CDR3 length equals 17 residues. CDR1 and CDR2 (germline): MGHRA, YSYEKL. Trimming stripped 0 bases from V and 5 bases from J, with 16 bases between.

On this clonotype: One base away lies a much larger clone, so this may be a sequencing read error. The chain carries TRBV6-6 and TRBJ1-6, with D maybe TRBD1 (5 bases). The CDR3 consists of 13 residues. The germline V gene encodes CDR1 MNHNY and CDR2 SVGAGI (reference sequence). Here the CDR3 DNA reads TGTGTCAGCAGTTACGGGGACCGTTCACCCCTCCACTTT. Encoded protein: CVSSYGDRSPLHF.

This clonotype was seen many times. The J gene is TRBJ2-7, the V gene TRBV7-2; perhaps TRBD1 as D (6 bases). V shed 4 bases and J shed 7 bases, with 14 bases lying between them. This CDR3 has 13 amino acids. Germline V lookup: CDR1 SGHTA, CDR2 FQGNSA. The CDR3 DNA is TGTGCCAGCAGCTCACTTGACAGGCGGGAGCAGTACTTC. Its translation: CASSSLDRREQYF.

V is TRBV5-1 and J is TRBJ2-3; 10 bases are a match to TRBD2. J was trimmed by 4 bases and V by 0 bases; bases with no gene match: 11. Germline values: CDR1 SGHRS, CDR2 YFSETQ. There are 18 residues in the CDR3. CDR3 nucleotides: TGCGCCAGCAGCTTGGCCGCAACTAGCGGGATGAGGTCAGATACGCAGTATTTT. This codes for CASSLAATSGMRSDTQYF. Filled out from reference TRBV5-1 and TRBJ2-3, the complete variable domain reads KAGVTQTPRYLIKTRGQQVTLSCSPISGHRSVSWYQQTPGQGLQFLFEYFSETQRNKGNFPGRFSGRQFSNSRSEMNVSTLELGDSALYLCASSLAATSGMRSDTQYFGPGTRLTVL.

This clonotype was recorded many times. J is TRBJ2-3 and V is TRBV6-4, with unresolved D. CDR1 is MRHNA, CDR2 SNTAGT, per germline. V gave up 3 bases and J gave up 4 bases, with 14 bases separating them. The CDR3 has 15 residues. Here the CDR3 reads CASSEDPTGADTQYF. In DNA, the CDR3 is TGTGCCAGCAGTGAGGACCCGACTGGCGCAGATACGCAGTATTTT.